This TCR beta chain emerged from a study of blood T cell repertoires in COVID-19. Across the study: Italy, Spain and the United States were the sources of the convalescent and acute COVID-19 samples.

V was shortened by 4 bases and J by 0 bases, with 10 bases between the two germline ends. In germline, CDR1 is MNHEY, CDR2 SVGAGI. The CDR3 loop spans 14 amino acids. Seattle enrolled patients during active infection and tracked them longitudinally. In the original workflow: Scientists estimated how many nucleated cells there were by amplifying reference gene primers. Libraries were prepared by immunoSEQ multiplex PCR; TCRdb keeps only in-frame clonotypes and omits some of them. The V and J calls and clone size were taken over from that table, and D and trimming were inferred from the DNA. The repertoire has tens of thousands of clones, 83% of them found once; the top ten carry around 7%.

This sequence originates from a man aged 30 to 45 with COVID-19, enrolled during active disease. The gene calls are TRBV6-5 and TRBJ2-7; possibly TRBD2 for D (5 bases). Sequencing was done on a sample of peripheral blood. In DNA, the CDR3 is TGTGCCAGCAGTTTAGCGCGTCGCTCCTACGAGCAGTACTTC. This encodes CASSLARRSYEQYF.